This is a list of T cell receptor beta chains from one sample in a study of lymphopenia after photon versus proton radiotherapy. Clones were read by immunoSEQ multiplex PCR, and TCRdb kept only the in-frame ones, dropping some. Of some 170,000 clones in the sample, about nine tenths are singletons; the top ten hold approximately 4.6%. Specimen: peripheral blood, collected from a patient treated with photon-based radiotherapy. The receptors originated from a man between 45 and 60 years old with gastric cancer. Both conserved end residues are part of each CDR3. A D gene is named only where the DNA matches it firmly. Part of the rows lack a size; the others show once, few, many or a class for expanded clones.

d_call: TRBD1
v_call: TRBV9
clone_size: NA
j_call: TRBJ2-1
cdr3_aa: CASSVAAQGKQFF
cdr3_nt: TGTGCCAGCAGCGTAGCTGCACAGGGGAAGCAGTTCTTC

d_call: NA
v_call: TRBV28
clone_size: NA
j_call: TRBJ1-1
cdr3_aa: CASSLLEGKAFF
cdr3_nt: TGTGCCAGCAGTTTATTGGAGGGGAAAGCTTTCTTT

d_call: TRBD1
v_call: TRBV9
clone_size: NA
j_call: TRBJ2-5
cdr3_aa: CASSPTGTGNVARETQYF
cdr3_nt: TGTGCCAGCAGCCCAACCGGGACAGGTAATGTGGCTCGAGAGACCCAGTACTTC

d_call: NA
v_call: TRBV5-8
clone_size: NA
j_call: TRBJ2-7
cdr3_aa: CASSFSPQDDYEQYF
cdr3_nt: TGTGCCAGCAGTTTCTCTCCCCAGGACGACTACGAGCAGTACTTC

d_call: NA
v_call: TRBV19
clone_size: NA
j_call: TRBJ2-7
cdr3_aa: CASSRANSYEQYF
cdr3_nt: TGTGCCAGTAGTCGGGCGAATTCCTACGAGCAGTACTTC

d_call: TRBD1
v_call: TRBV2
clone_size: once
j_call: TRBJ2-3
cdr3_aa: CASRRTGRTDTQYF
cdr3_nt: TGTGCCAGCAGGCGGACAGGACGCACAGATACGCAGTATTTT

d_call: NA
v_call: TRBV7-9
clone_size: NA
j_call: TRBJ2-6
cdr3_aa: CASSPTGANSGANVLTF
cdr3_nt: TGTGCCAGCAGCCCCACGGGGGCCAACTCTGGGGCCAACGTCCTGACTTTC

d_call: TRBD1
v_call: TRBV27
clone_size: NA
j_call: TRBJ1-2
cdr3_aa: CASSLGTGGGYTF
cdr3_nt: TGTGCCAGCAGCCTAGGGACAGGGGGAGGCTACACCTTC

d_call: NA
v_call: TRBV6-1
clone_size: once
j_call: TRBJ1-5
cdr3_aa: CASSADNNQPQHF
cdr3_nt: TGTGCCAGCAGTGCGGACAACAATCAGCCCCAGCATTTT

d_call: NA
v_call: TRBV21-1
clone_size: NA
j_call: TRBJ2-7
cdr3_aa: CASSRSGTGIYEQYF
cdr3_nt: TGTGCCAGCAGCAGGTCCGGGACAGGGATCTACGAGCAGTACTTC

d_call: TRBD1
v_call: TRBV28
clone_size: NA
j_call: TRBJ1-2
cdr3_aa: CASSLSGVGQGPDGYTF
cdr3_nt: TGTGCCAGCAGTTTGAGTGGGGTAGGACAGGGTCCCGATGGCTACACCTTC

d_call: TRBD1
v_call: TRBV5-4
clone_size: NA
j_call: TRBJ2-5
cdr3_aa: CASSPDRGWETQYF
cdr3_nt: TGTGCCAGCAGCCCTGACAGGGGATGGGAGACCCAGTACTTC

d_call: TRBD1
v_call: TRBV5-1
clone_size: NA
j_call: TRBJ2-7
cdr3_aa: CASSLTTGDYEQYF
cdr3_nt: TGCGCCAGCAGCCTCACGACAGGGGACTACGAGCAGTACTTC

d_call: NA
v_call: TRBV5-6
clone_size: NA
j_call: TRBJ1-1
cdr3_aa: CASSLAILQGAFF
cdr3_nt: TGTGCCAGCAGCTTGGCTATCCTACAGGGAGCTTTCTTT

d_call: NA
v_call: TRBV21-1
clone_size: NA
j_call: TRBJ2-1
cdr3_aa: CASRPSGRRYNEQFF
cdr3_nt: TGTGCCAGCAGGCCTAGCGGGAGACGGTACAATGAGCAGTTCTTC

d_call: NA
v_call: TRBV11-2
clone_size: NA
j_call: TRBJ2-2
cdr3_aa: CASSLDSLSRAGTGELFF
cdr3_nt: TGTGCCAGCAGCTTAGATTCCCTCTCCAGGGCGGGCACCGGGGAGCTGTTTTTT

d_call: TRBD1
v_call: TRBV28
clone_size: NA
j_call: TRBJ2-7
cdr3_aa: CASSTPDRVAYEQYF
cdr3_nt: TGTGCCAGCAGTACCCCGGACAGGGTAGCCTACGAGCAGTACTTC

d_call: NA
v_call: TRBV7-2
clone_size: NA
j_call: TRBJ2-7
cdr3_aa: CASSLVRVSSSGRDEQYF
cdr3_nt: TGTGCCAGCAGCTTAGTCAGGGTATCGTCTTCGGGGCGCGACGAGCAGTACTTC

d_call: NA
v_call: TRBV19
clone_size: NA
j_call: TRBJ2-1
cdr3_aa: CASSRGFSEQFF
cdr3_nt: TGTGCCAGTAGTAGGGGATTCAGTGAGCAGTTCTTC

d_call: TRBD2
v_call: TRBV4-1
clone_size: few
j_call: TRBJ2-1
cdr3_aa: CASSLIIPREGFYNEQFF
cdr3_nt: TGCGCCAGCAGCCTTATAATCCCCCGGGAGGGCTTCTACAATGAGCAGTTCTTC

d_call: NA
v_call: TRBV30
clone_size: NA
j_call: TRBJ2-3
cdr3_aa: CAWRFGGLGGDTQYF
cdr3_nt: TGTGCCTGGAGATTTGGCGGGTTGGGAGGAGATACGCAGTATTTT

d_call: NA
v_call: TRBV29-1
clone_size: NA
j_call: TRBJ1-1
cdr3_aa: CSVDRPKGEVTEAFF
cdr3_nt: TGCAGCGTTGACCGTCCTAAGGGGGAGGTCACTGAAGCTTTCTTT